A single sample is the source of the 22 T cell receptor beta chains below, sequenced in a study of cytomegalovirus exposure and HLA in healthy donors. Libraries were prepared by immunoSEQ multiplex PCR; TCRdb keeps only in-frame clonotypes and omits some of them. The sample consists of 200,000 to 300,000 clones, 80% to 95% of them appearing once. Sequencing used PBMCs. These receptors all stem from a woman in her 30s in good health and CMV-seronegative.

The chain joins TRBV27 to TRBJ2-7, with 7 bases matching TRBD1. Trimming removed 2 bases from V and 3 bases from J; junction bases left unmatched: 1. The CDR3 contains 13 residues. Germline CDR1 MNHEY, CDR2 SMNVEV (reference sequence). In DNA, the CDR3 is TGTGCCAGCAGTTTAACAGGGGTCTACGAGCAGTACTTC. Encoded protein: CASSLTGVYEQYF.

The chain has TRBV19 and TRBJ2-1; 9 positions agree with TRBD2. The CDR3 consists of 16 residues. Germline lookup yields CDR1 LNHDA and CDR2 SQIVND (reference sequence). The V gene end was trimmed by 5 bases and the J gene end by 4 bases; junction bases not matched to a gene: 9. CDR3: CASSGASGTPYNEQFF. The CDR3 bases are TGTGCCAGTAGTGGAGCTAGCGGGACCCCTTACAATGAGCAGTTCTTC.

In its sample, this clone was seen a few times. The rearrangement joins TRBV7-2 to TRBJ1-2; unclear D gene. V was pared by 5 bases and J by 7 bases, with 11 bases between. CDR1 is SGHTA, CDR2 FQGNSA, per germline. This CDR3 comprises 12 residues. The CDR3 protein is CASSPRVGGYTF. The CDR3 nucleotides are TGTGCCAGCAGCCCTAGGGTGGGTGGCTACACCTTC.

This chain uses TRBV11-2 with TRBJ2-3; D is uncertain. The CDR3 is made up of 15 amino acids. Trimming removed 5 bases from V and 3 bases from J, with 15 bases in between. CDR1 is SGHAT, CDR2 FQNNGV, per germline. Written as DNA, the CDR3 is TGTGCCAGCAGCCTTTCCCAATACATAACAGATACGCAGTATTTT. Translating it yields CASSLSQYITDTQYF.

The chain uses TRBV7-3 and TRBJ2-3; 7 nucleotides align to TRBD1. This CDR3 is 14 amino acids long. V dropped 5 bases and J dropped 1; count of bases not matched to a gene: 3. CDR1 is SGHTA and CDR2 is FQGTGA in the germline V gene. In DNA, the CDR3 is TGTGCCAGCAGCCCGGACAGGCGCACAGATACGCAGTATTTT. It codes for CASSPDRRTDTQYF.

V usage is TRBV11-2 and J usage is TRBJ2-7; tentative D call: TRBD2 (7 bases). The V gene lost 1 base and the J gene lost 3 bases, with 13 bases spanning the gap. Germline CDR1 reads SGHAT; CDR2 reads FQNNGV. CDR3 length: 15 amino acids. The CDR3 is CASSLGVGGLYEQYF. DNA of the CDR3: TGTGCCAGCAGCTTAGGGGTCGGGGGGCTCTACGAGCAGTACTTC. The full variable domain, its missing parts supplied by reference TRBV11-2 and TRBJ2-7, is EAGVAQSPRYKIIEKRQSVAFWCNPISGHATLYWYQQILGQGPKLLIQFQNNGVVDDSQLPKDRFSAERLKGVDSTLKIQPAKLEDSAVYLCASSLGVGGLYEQYFGPGTRLTVT.

This clone was detected only once. The V gene is TRBV5-1, the J gene TRBJ2-4; D might be TRBD2 (5 bases). Germline CDR1 reads SGHRS; CDR2 reads YFSETQ. There are 17 residues in the CDR3. The germline V and J ends were trimmed by 0 bases and 0 bases, with 13 bases remaining between them. CDR3 residues: CASSLVASGRAKNIQYF. The CDR3 DNA reads TGCGCCAGCAGCTTGGTGGCTTCGGGGAGAGCCAAAAACATTCAGTACTTC.

The V gene is TRBV5-1, the J gene TRBJ2-1; D ambiguous. Germline assignment: CDR1 SGHRS and CDR2 YFSETQ. CDR3 length equals 13 residues. Trimming cost V 0 bases and J 3 bases, with 4 bases left between them. CDR3 nucleotide sequence: TGCGCCAGCAGCTTGGTGGGCTACAATGAGCAGTTCTTC. It is translated as CASSLVGYNEQFF.

The table lists this clone with a count of one. This CDR3 is also generated by other DNA sequences in the sample. This rearrangement joins TRBV9 to TRBJ2-7; 9 bases are a match to TRBD1. Trimming cost V 2 bases and J 3 bases; bases outside gene matches: 3. The CDR3 runs to 14 residues. Germline-derived CDR1 and CDR2 are SGDLS and YYNGEE. The CDR3 spells CASSVGTGNYEQYF. Here the CDR3 DNA reads TGTGCCAGCAGCGTTGGGACAGGGAACTACGAGCAGTACTTC.

The rearrangement joins TRBV5-6 to TRBJ1-4; D is perhaps TRBD1 (5 bases). Germline V gene lookup returns CDR1 SGHDT and CDR2 YYEEEE. Trimming took 1 base from V and 4 from J, leaving 8 bases between them. The CDR3 has 14 residues. CDR3 loop: CASSLRQSNEKLFF. The CDR3 nucleotides read TGTGCCAGCAGCTTGCGACAGAGTAATGAAAAACTGTTTTTT.

V and J are TRBV4-1 and TRBJ2-7; D is perhaps TRBD1 (6 bases). The CDR3 is 13 residues long. The germline V and J ends were trimmed by 2 bases and 3 bases, with 8 bases remaining between them. Germline CDR1 MGHRA, CDR2 YSYEKL. CDR3 bases: TGCGCCAGCAGCCAATCACAGGGCTACGAGCAGTACTTC. Encoded protein: CASSQSQGYEQYF.

V and J are TRBV28 and TRBJ1-4; no definite D call. Germline values: CDR1 MDHEN, CDR2 SYDVKM. This CDR3 is built from 13 residues. V shed 10 bases and J shed 8 bases, with 17 bases lying between them. The CDR3 loop reads CATNPSPSEKLFF. The CDR3, as DNA: TGTGCCACCAACCCCTCTCCGAGCGAAAAACTGTTTTTT.

The chain employs TRBV18 and TRBJ2-3, with D hard to call. The ends were cut back, 2 bases at V and 3 bases at J, with 12 bases in the middle. CDR1 and CDR2 (germline): KGHSH, LQKENI. The CDR3 has 15 amino acids. The CDR3 DNA is TGTGCCAGCTCACCAAAACACCTTGAAACAGATACGCAGTATTTT. It specifies CASSPKHLETDTQYF.

V usage is TRBV28 and J usage is TRBJ2-3; 7 bases map to TRBD1. There are 16 residues in the CDR3. Germline V gives CDR1 MDHEN, CDR2 SYDVKM. Trimming cost V 5 bases and J 6 bases; bases outside gene matches: 14. In DNA, the CDR3 is TGTGCCAGCAGTCCCCCGGGACAGAGACCTTTGGATACGCAGTATTTT. Protein product: CASSPPGQRPLDTQYF.

This clone has only one observation. This chain uses TRBV19 with TRBJ1-5; possible D gene TRBD1, 5 bases. CDR3 length equals 15 residues. The V gene's germline CDR1 is LNHDA and CDR2 SQIVND (reference sequence). Trimming took off 5 bases at V and 4 bases at J, with 15 bases between the two ends. CDR3 coding DNA: TGTGCCAGTAGTCGGCGGGACTGGGTAAATCAGCCCCAGCATTTT. Amino acid sequence: CASSRRDWVNQPQHF. The whole variable domain, remainder taken from reference TRBV19 and TRBJ1-5, is DGGITQSPKYLFRKEGQNVTLSCEQNLNHDAMYWYRQDPGQGLRLIYYSQIVNDFQKGDIAEGYSVSREKKESFPLTVTSAQKNPTAFYLCASSRRDWVNQPQHFGDGTRLSIL.

This clone was found a few times. This chain links TRBV14 with TRBJ2-7; D gene uncertain. Trimming removed 4 bases from V and 2 bases from J, with 15 bases in between. The CDR3 totals 15 residues. The germline CDR1 and CDR2 sequences are SGHDN and FVKESK. The CDR3 loop is CASSPFSGFAYEQYF. In DNA, the CDR3 is TGTGCCAGCAGCCCCTTCTCGGGCTTTGCCTACGAGCAGTACTTC.

The gene calls are TRBV29-1 and TRBJ1-2; possible D gene TRBD1, 5 bases. Per germline, CDR1 SQVTM and CDR2 ANQGSEA. CDR3 size: 14 residues. Between the trimmed V and J ends, which lost 7 bases and 0 bases, there was a span of 15 bases. CDR3 residues: CSAPSTTANYGYTF. CDR3 nucleotide sequence: TGCAGCGCCCCTTCGACGACAGCTAACTATGGCTACACCTTC. Based on the CDR3 plus reference TRBV29-1 and TRBJ1-2, the full variable domain is SAVISQKPSRDICQRGTSLTIQCQVDSQVTMMFWYRQQPGQSLTLIATANQGSEATYESGFVIDKFPISRPNLTFSTLTVSNMSPEDSSIYLCSAPSTTANYGYTFGSGTRLTVV.

The chain uses TRBV5-6 and TRBJ2-7; 10 positions match TRBD2. The CDR3 sequence is 14 residues long. Trimming removed 4 bases from V and 3 bases from J; junction bases left unmatched: 4. Germline V gene sequence: CDR1 SGHDT, CDR2 YYEEEE. In DNA, the CDR3 is TGTGCCAGCAGCGGGACTAGCGACGTCTACGAGCAGTACTTC. Translating it yields CASSGTSDVYEQYF.

The chain uses TRBV13 and TRBJ2-7, with D possibly matching TRBD2 (7 bases). The CDR3 extends over 15 amino acids. V shed 2 bases and J shed 2 bases, with 13 bases lying between them. Germline loops: CDR1 PRHDT, CDR2 FYEKMQ (reference sequence). CDR3 nucleotides: TGTGCCAGCAGCTTATCCGCGGGGGCCCCCTACGAGCAGTACTTC. This codes for CASSLSAGAPYEQYF. The complete variable domain, with remaining parts taken from reference TRBV13 and TRBJ2-7, reads AAGVIQSPRHLIKEKRETATLKCYPIPRHDTVYWYQQGPGQDPQFLISFYEKMQSDKGSIPDRFSAQQFSDYHSELNMSSLELGDSALYFCASSLSAGAPYEQYFGPGTRLTVT.

J is TRBJ1-1 and V is TRBV6-1; D not resolved. The CDR3 runs 13 residues. CDR1 MNHNS and CDR2 SASEGT come from the germline V gene. The V gene lost 7 bases and the J gene lost 5 bases, with 14 bases spanning the gap. In DNA form, the CDR3 reads TGTGCCAGCACGTACCTGGGTGGGACTGAAGCTTTCTTT. It yields the protein CASTYLGGTEAFF.

This clone came up once. V usage is TRBV30 and J usage is TRBJ2-2; 8 bases line up with TRBD1. CDR3 length: 14 amino acids. J lost 3 bases, V lost 3 bases, and 3 bases had no gene match. The germline gives CDR1 GTSNPN, CDR2 SVGIG (reference sequence). In DNA form, the CDR3 reads TGTGCCTGGAGGGGACAGGCCTACACCGGGGAGCTGTTTTTT. Its translation: CAWRGQAYTGELFF.

The CDR3 sequence: CASSETAAGRYNEQFF. The CDR3 coding sequence is TGTGCCAGCAGTGAAACGGCGGCGGGACGTTACAATGAGCAGTTCTTC. The V and J genes are TRBV25-1 and TRBJ2-1; the D gene is possibly TRBD2 (6 bases). CDR3 length: 16 amino acids. V was trimmed by 2 bases and J by 4 bases, leaving 15 bases between them. The germline V gene encodes CDR1 MGHDK and CDR2 SYGVNS.